Below, one T cell receptor (beta chain) is given with its context. Generated by immunoSEQ multiplex PCR, the TCRdb table keeps only in-frame clones and is missing some. This sample has some 50,000 clones, with around 84% found just once. Germline CDR1 SEHNR, CDR2 FQNEAQ (reference sequence). The CDR3 has 12 amino acids. With 2 bases removed from V and 4 bases from J, the gap between germline ends came to 4 bases. These data are taken from a study of OX40 agonist ivuxolimab in advanced cancers. Sample: CD4+ or CD8+ T cells sorted from blood, taken in a trial of the OX40 agonist ivuxolimab. The chain links TRBV7-9 to TRBJ2-3; no reliable D call. The clonotype originates from an adult with an advanced solid tumor such as melanoma, head and neck, liver or kidney cancer. CDR3 bases: TGTGCCAGCAGCTTATTCTCAGATACGCAGTATTTT. This codes for CASSLFSDTQYF.